This T cell receptor (beta chain) was captured in a study of T-cell reconstitution after alpha-beta-depleted transplantation in children. A few counts support this clonotype. The antigen is undetermined. Trimming removed 3 bases at V and 2 bases at J, with 18 bases between. This CDR3 region has 16 residues. From germline, CDR1 is DFQATT and CDR2 SNEGSKA (reference sequence). Study-wide points: In patients about two months after transplant, alpha-beta T cells reportedly arose from several hundred expanded graft clones. From surviving recipient T cells and thymic progenitors came the high day-60 TCRbeta diversity observed in some patients. From newly produced T cells came most of the T-cell counts and diversity one year after transplant.

Preparation of the TCRbeta library involved a method that used unique molecular identifiers. TCRdb re-derived calls from the PCR reads in MiXCR, one entry per CDR3 protein. In the table there are about 540,000 distinct CDR3 sequences, around 27% of which are singletons. This clonotype originated in a boy younger than two with Wiskott-Aldrich syndrome, due to receive a stem cell transplant. The V and J genes are TRBV20-1 and TRBJ2-3; weak D call: TRBD1 (5 bases). The sequences come from PBMCs, collected before TCRalphabeta/CD19-depleted stem cell transplant. CDR3: CSASLLNEGATDTQYF. The CDR3 DNA reads as TGCAGTGCTAGTCTATTAAATGAAGGGGCCACAGATACGCAGTATTTT.